This T cell receptor beta chain is drawn from a study of blood T cell repertoires in COVID-19 (dated by TCRdb to between 2020 and 2021). Regarding the research as a whole: Collaborator samples came from the United States, Italy and Spain and covered acute and convalescent phases of COVID-19. The material from the prospective study consisted of cDNA or gDNA derived from T cells, B-cell-depleted T cells, or PBMCs. Subjects who had been exposed to COVID-19, were actively infected with it, or had recovered from it provided the deeply sampled blood TCRbeta repertoires that made up the dataset. The repertoires were made available in a free public database intended to serve as a resource for research on the immune response to SARS-CoV-2. Samples came from the ongoing ImmuneRACE study (first 160 participants) plus 1,254 subjects from 6 global collaborators. Sample metadata almost always included a de-identified subject ID, COVID-19 status, age in years and sex. Where available, HLA class I and class II types were taken from metadata supplied by the sample provider and were not determined by assay-based typing. The paper's findings and limits, for the study overall: Clinical and demographic metadata were provided uncurated, with the amount varying by source and participant.

From the cysteine up to the phenylalanine, the CDR3 has a length of 12 residues. Only the CDR3 DNA is retained, 36 bases long and in frame from the first base. V and J lose 6 bases and 0 bases, and a span of 6 bases separates them. CDR1 and CDR2 are read off the germline V gene (reference sequence) as MNHEY and SMNVEV. The immunoSEQ Assay, a bias-controlled multiplex PCR, was used to amplify TCRbeta CDR3 regions from genomic DNA. Under the source paper's analysis protocol: Nucleated cell counts per sample were estimated from amplification of reference gene primers within the assay. Sequence reads were collapsed and filtered to measure the absolute abundance of every unique TCRbeta CDR3 rearrangement. For each sample, productive Simpson clonality was calculated as the square root of Simpson's diversity index across productive rearrangements. The source is immuneACCESS, and TCRdb retained only in-frame sequences with V and J called. Part of the clones is not carried over; for the studies checked, unresolved V genes explain less than half of this, and the remainder is unexplained. That table is the source of V, J and clone size, and D and trimming were worked out from the DNA. The sample table shows some 180,000 clones, and about 83% are seen once. The leading ten clones occupy approximately 3% of the sample.

In the prospective study, participants were about 18 to 95 years old, resided in about two dozen geographic areas of the United States, and were enrolled through a virtual design. To assign participants to cohorts, the prospective study relied on clinical history that participants themselves reported in a screening survey and a study questionnaire. Exposed participants had been in contact, within 2 weeks of entering the study, with a person who had a PCR-confirmed or clinician-diagnosed case of COVID-19. Mobile phlebotomists in the prospective study collected whole blood, serum and a nasopharyngeal or oropharyngeal swab from every participant. Prospective study participants could optionally give additional blood draws and questionnaires over an approximately two-month period. Before DNA extraction, prospective study blood samples were shipped either frozen or at room temperature. A word on this clone: Its antigen specificity is not known. It has no much larger one-base neighbor in the sample; base qualities were not kept.

This receptor was obtained from a woman in her thirties who had been exposed to COVID-19. This chain joins TRBV27 to TRBJ2-7; there is no confident call for the D gene. Sequencing input: PBMCs or T cells enriched from blood (not recorded which). The DNA reads as follows: TGTGCCAGCAGGGTTAGCTCCTACGAGCAGTACTTC. Protein translation: CASRVSSYEQYF.